A single sample is the source of the 24 T cell receptor beta chains below, sequenced in a study of blood T cell repertoires in COVID-19. Clones were read by immunoSEQ multiplex PCR, and TCRdb kept only the in-frame ones, dropping some. Among more than 80,000 clones listed, less than 95% were seen once. Sequencing was done on a sample of peripheral blood. These receptors all come from a man between 18 and 35 years old with COVID-19, enrolled during active disease.

The chain employs TRBV21-1 and TRBJ2-5; the table's D gene call, TRBD2, was not cross checked with the DNA. TRBV21-1 is described as a pseudogene. The CDR3 covers 19 residues. As DNA, the CDR3 is TGTGCCAGCTCCCAGATGAAATCGAAGGGACTAGCGCCGGATGAGACCCAGTACTTC. Protein sequence: CASSQMKSKGLAPDETQYF.

The chain carries TRBV11-2 and TRBJ2-7; D remains ambiguous. This CDR3 contains 13 residues. From germline, CDR1 is SGHAT and CDR2 FQNNGV. Trimming pared 1 base from V and 3 bases from J, leaving 7 bases between. The CDR3 coding sequence is TGTGCCAGCAGCTTAGGACACCTCTACGAGCAGTACTTC. Residues: CASSLGHLYEQYF.

The chain links TRBV29-1 to TRBJ2-6, with D perhaps matching TRBD1 (6 bases). V was trimmed by 2 bases and J by 4 bases, leaving 12 bases between them. Germline-derived CDR1 and CDR2 are SQVTM and ANQGSEA. The CDR3 sequence is 15 residues long. Written as DNA, the CDR3 is TGCAGCGTTGAATCCAGGGGCGGCGGGGCCAACGTCCTGACTTTC. Translated, it gives CSVESRGGGANVLTF.

This clone was seen just once. The gene calls are TRBV10-1 and TRBJ2-6; D might be TRBD1 (6 bases). Trimming took off 8 bases at V and 0 bases at J, with 17 bases between the two ends. CDR1 and CDR2 (germline): WNHNN, SYGVQD (reference sequence). The CDR3 is 17 residues long. The CDR3, as DNA: TGCGCCAGCCATGGGACACCCACACTCTCTGGGGCCAACGTCCTGACTTTC. This encodes CASHGTPTLSGANVLTF.

The chain recombines TRBV5-1 with TRBJ2-7; D is possibly TRBD2 (5 bases). The CDR3 spans 11 residues. Germline CDR1 and CDR2: SGHRS and YFSETQ. V was pared by 2 bases and J by 6 bases, with 6 bases between. The CDR3 is CASSFGVEQYF. In DNA form, the CDR3 reads TGCGCCAGCAGCTTCGGGGTCGAGCAGTACTTC.

This clone appeared once. The chain employs TRBV24-1 and TRBJ2-5; 8 positions agree with TRBD2. Germline loops: CDR1 KGHDR, CDR2 SFDVKD. This CDR3 has 14 residues. Trimming removed 9 bases from V and 5 bases from J; junction bases left unmatched: 10. The CDR3 spells CATRASGSRETQYF. Here the CDR3 DNA reads TGTGCCACCCGGGCTAGCGGGTCCCGGGAGACCCAGTACTTC.

This sequence joins TRBV18 and TRBJ2-7; D possibly corresponds to TRBD2 (6 bases). The germline V and J ends were trimmed by 2 bases and 0 bases, with 17 bases remaining between them. Germline V gene data show CDR1 as KGHSH and CDR2 as LQKENI. The CDR3 consists of 17 residues. The CDR3 DNA follows: TGTGCCAGCTCACCAGGTGGTCTGCTCGGGAGCTCCTACGAGCAGTACTTC. Translated: CASSPGGLLGSSYEQYF. The full variable domain, in which reference TRBV18 and TRBJ2-7 provide the parts outside the CDR3, is NAGVMQNPRHLVRRRGQEARLRCSPMKGHSHVYWYRQLPEEGLKFMVYLQKENIIDESGMPKERFSAEFPKEGPSILRIQQVVRGDSAAYFCASSPGGLLGSSYEQYFGPGTRLTVT.

The chain combines TRBV27 with TRBJ2-5, with a tentative D call TRBD2 (5 bases). Germline CDR1 MNHEY, CDR2 SMNVEV (reference sequence). This CDR3 comprises 15 residues. V lost 7 bases, J lost 2 bases, and 17 bases lay in between. The CDR3 protein is CASKTPSGGQETQYF. CDR3 coding DNA: TGTGCCAGCAAAACCCCCTCGGGCGGGCAAGAGACCCAGTACTTC.

The J gene is TRBJ2-5, the V gene TRBV5-6, with 7 nucleotides matching TRBD1. V lost 3 bases to trimming and J lost 1 base; unmatched junction nucleotides: 0. The germline gives CDR1 SGHDT, CDR2 YYEEEE. The CDR3 is made up of 13 amino acids. CDR3 region: CASSWDSQETQYF. As DNA, the CDR3 is TGTGCCAGCAGCTGGGACAGCCAAGAGACCCAGTACTTC.

V usage is TRBV9 and J usage is TRBJ2-3, with a weak D call TRBD2 (6 bases). The CDR3 covers 17 residues. Germline lookup yields CDR1 SGDLS and CDR2 YYNGEE. Deletions cut 4 bases from V and 3 bases from J, with 21 bases between. CDR3 protein: CASSPPGRGDGTDTQYF. The CDR3 nucleotides read TGTGCCAGCAGCCCTCCGGGGCGCGGGGATGGTACAGATACGCAGTATTTT.

This sequence joins TRBV6-5 and TRBJ1-3; D is undetermined. Germline loops: CDR1 MNHEY, CDR2 SVGAGI. Trimming cost V 5 bases and J 0 bases, with 11 bases left between them. The CDR3 sequence is 15 residues long. CDR3 sequence reads: CASSRTASSGNTIYF. The CDR3 DNA follows: TGTGCCAGCAGTCGAACAGCAAGCTCTGGAAACACCATATATTTT.

The chain links TRBV10-1 to TRBJ2-2, with a tentative D call TRBD1 (5 bases). CDR3 length equals 12 residues. CDR1 and CDR2 from the germline V gene are WNHNN and SYGVQD (reference sequence). Trimming took 7 bases from V and 4 from J, leaving 7 bases between them. The CDR3 is CASTGSTGELFF. The CDR3 nucleotides are TGCGCCAGCACAGGGTCCACCGGGGAGCTGTTTTTT.

The V and J genes are TRBV29-1 and TRBJ1-1; 7 bases are shared with TRBD1. The germline CDR1 and CDR2 sequences are SQVTM and ANQGSEA. The V gene end was trimmed by 6 bases and the J gene end by 4 bases; junction bases not matched to a gene: 8. The CDR3 has 13 residues. The CDR3 is CSVQGIGGTEAFF. The CDR3 DNA follows: TGCAGCGTACAGGGGATCGGAGGCACTGAAGCTTTCTTT.

A word on this clone: One end of the junction fails to match germline, which may point to a read error. This chain links TRBV6-5 with TRBJ1-4, with TRBD1 matching 7 bases. The CDR3 loop spans 14 amino acids. Germline V lookup: CDR1 MNHEY, CDR2 SVGAGI. This chain's CDR3 is CASSPVPGGEKLLF. CDR3 nucleotide sequence: TGTGCCAGCAGTCCAGTGCCAGGGGGAGAAAAACTGCTTTTT.

The gene calls are TRBV7-9 and TRBJ1-5; 7 nucleotides align to TRBD1. In germline, CDR1 is SEHNR, CDR2 FQNEAQ (reference sequence). This CDR3 has 15 residues. With V trimmed by 1 base and J by 4 bases, 4 bases remained unmatched. CDR3 DNA sequence: TGTGCCAGCAGCTTAGATCGACAGGGTAATCAGCCCCAGCATTTT. Its protein is CASSLDRQGNQPQHF.

The chain links TRBV7-2 to TRBJ1-4; 10 bases match TRBD1. The V and J ends lost 5 bases and 7 bases, in that order; junction bases with no gene match: 7. The germline CDR1 and CDR2 sequences are SGHTA and FQGNSA. This CDR3 is built from 15 residues. As DNA, the CDR3 is TGTGCCAGCAGCCAACGGACAGGGGGAGGTGAAAAACTGTTTTTT. Translating gives CASSQRTGGGEKLFF.

The chain links TRBV13 to TRBJ1-3; 9 bases fit TRBD1. The CDR3 length is 15 residues. The trim removed 5 bases at V and 5 bases at J, leaving 7 bases unmatched. Germline assignment: CDR1 PRHDT and CDR2 FYEKMQ (reference sequence). The CDR3 bases are TGTGCCAGCAGCCTAGCGGGACAGGGTAGAAACACCATATATTTT. Protein sequence: CASSLAGQGRNTIYF.

V and J are TRBV3-1 (or the pseudogene TRBV3-2) and TRBJ2-7; tentative D call: TRBD2 (6 bases). CDR1 is LGHDT and CDR2 is YNNKEL in the germline V gene (reference sequence). The CDR3 has 15 amino acids. V gave up 3 bases and J gave up 3 bases, with 15 bases separating them. The CDR3 loop reads CASSQTPGAGYEQYF. CDR3 DNA sequence: TGTGCCAGCAGCCAGACCCCGGGAGCGGGCTACGAGCAGTACTTC.

This chain uses TRBV4-3 with TRBJ2-7; tentative D call: TRBD2 (5 bases). CDR1 and CDR2 (germline): LGHNA, YSLEER. V lost 0 bases to trimming and J lost 0 bases, with 15 bases between them. This CDR3 is 17 amino acids long. The CDR3 DNA sequence: TGCGCCAGCAGCCAAGATCCCGGGTTAGCGACCTCCTACGAGCAGTACTTC. As protein: CASSQDPGLATSYEQYF.

The chain links TRBV19 to TRBJ2-1; TRBD2 aligns across 11 bases. Germline values: CDR1 LNHDA, CDR2 SQIVND (reference sequence). V lost 3 bases and J lost 5; bases outside the gene matches: 3. The CDR3 runs to 15 residues. The CDR3 spells CASSITSGSNNEQFF. CDR3 nucleotide sequence: TGTGCCAGTAGTATCACTAGCGGGAGTAACAATGAGCAGTTCTTC.

V usage is TRBV2 and J usage is TRBJ2-1, with D possibly TRBD2 on 6 matching bases. CDR3 size: 15 residues. Germline CDR1 is SNHLY and CDR2 is FYNNEI. With 3 bases removed from V and 0 bases from J, the gap between germline ends came to 9 bases. CDR3 sequence: CASSDAGSSYNEQFF. CDR3 nucleotide sequence: TGTGCCAGCAGTGATGCGGGGAGCTCCTACAATGAGCAGTTCTTC. The entire variable domain, with the rest obtained from reference TRBV2 and TRBJ2-1, is as follows: EPEVTQTPSHQVTQMGQEVILRCVPISNHLYFYWYRQILGQKVEFLVSFYNNEISEKSEIFDDQFSVERPDGSNFTLKIRSTKLEDSAMYFCASSDAGSSYNEQFFGPGTRLTVL.

The rearrangement joins TRBV28 to TRBJ2-7; 7 bases map to TRBD2. Germline CDR1 reads MDHEN; CDR2 reads SYDVKM. Trimming took 5 bases from V and 1 from J; bases not matched to a gene: 20. The CDR3 consists of 19 residues. The CDR3 region has the DNA TGTGCCAGCAGTCGGGGCCGACGGTGGAGCCGGACTAGTTCCTACGAGCAGTACTTC. Its protein is CASSRGRRWSRTSSYEQYF.

The chain couples TRBV6-2 or TRBV6-3 to TRBJ2-1; 14 bases map to TRBD2. There are 15 residues in the CDR3. V trimming: 6 bases; J trimming: 7 bases; junction bases outside the gene matches: 5. Germline loops: CDR1 MNHEY, CDR2 SVGEGT. CDR3 in DNA: TGTGCCAGCAGCCGACTAGCGGGAGGGAAGAATGAGCAGTTCTTC. Its translation is CASSRLAGGKNEQFF.

Of note for this clone: One junction end disagrees with the germline gene, perhaps due to a read error. The rearrangement joins TRBV24-1 to TRBJ2-2, with TRBD1 matching over 7 bases. CDR3 length equals 14 residues. Germline CDR1 is KGHDR and CDR2 is SFDVKD. CDR3 DNA: TGTGCCACTAGTGGGACAGTTAACACCGGGGAGCTGTTTTTT. Translation gives CATSGTVNTGELFF.